This T cell receptor beta chain came from a study of PD-1 blockade in classical Hodgkin lymphoma. The overall study: Every 2 weeks, patients had 3 mg/kg nivolumab intravenously.

Time point noted: cycle 4 day 1 (C4D1), after around six weeks of nivolumab. Every one of the patients relapsed after autologous stem cell transplantation (brentuximab vedotin exposure was variable). Using magnetic negative selection, the CD4+ T cells were separated out of thawed PBMCs. Profiling relied on immunoSEQ multiplex PCR, and the TCRdb table lists in-frame clones only, not all of them. The profile shows about 30,000 clones, about 86% of them singletons. Germline V gene sequence: CDR1 SGDLS, CDR2 YYNGEE. The J segment lost 0 bases and the V segment lost 4 bases, leaving 9 bases of the junction unmatched. The CDR3 totals 17 residues.

The source of this sequence is a human donor with classical Hodgkin lymphoma. This material consisted of CD4+ T cells from blood, taken before the fourth cycle of nivolumab. This chain connects TRBV9 to TRBJ1-3; 8 bases line up with TRBD1. The CDR3 DNA reads TGTGCCAGCAGCCCAATCGGCAGGGGGCTCTCTGGAAACACCATATATTTT. This translates into CASSPIGRGLSGNTIYF.